This T cell receptor (beta chain) was recorded in a study of blood T cell repertoires in COVID-19. Whole-study context: The samples span acute and convalescent COVID-19 from the United States, Italy and Spain. From T cells, B-cell-depleted T cells, or PBMCs came the material, which was cDNA or gDNA.

Donors in Cohort 3 counted as recovered after two negative PCRs, clearance, or symptom resolution. This clone was counted only a few times. In the study's own analysis: Estimation of nucleated cell counts was performed using reference gene primer amplification. TCRdb's copy holds only in-frame clones and misses some; the assay was immunoSEQ multiplex PCR. Clone size and the V and J calls come from that table; the DNA yielded D and trimming. The sample has about 280,000 clones, roughly 85% seen once. Germline CDR1 reads LNHDA; CDR2 reads SQIVND (reference sequence). The CDR3 has 15 residues. Losses at the gene ends were 2 bases for V and 6 bases for J; bases not matched to a gene: 4.

The chain is built from TRBV19 and TRBJ1-6; TRBD1 aligns across 7 bases. Sequencing was done on a sample of PBMCs or T cells enriched from blood (not recorded which). The sequence derives from a woman in her thirties or forties who had recovered from COVID-19. The CDR3 DNA follows: TGTGCCAGTAGTATAACAGGGGTTGGTAATTCACCCCTCCACTTT. Amino acid sequence: CASSITGVGNSPLHF.